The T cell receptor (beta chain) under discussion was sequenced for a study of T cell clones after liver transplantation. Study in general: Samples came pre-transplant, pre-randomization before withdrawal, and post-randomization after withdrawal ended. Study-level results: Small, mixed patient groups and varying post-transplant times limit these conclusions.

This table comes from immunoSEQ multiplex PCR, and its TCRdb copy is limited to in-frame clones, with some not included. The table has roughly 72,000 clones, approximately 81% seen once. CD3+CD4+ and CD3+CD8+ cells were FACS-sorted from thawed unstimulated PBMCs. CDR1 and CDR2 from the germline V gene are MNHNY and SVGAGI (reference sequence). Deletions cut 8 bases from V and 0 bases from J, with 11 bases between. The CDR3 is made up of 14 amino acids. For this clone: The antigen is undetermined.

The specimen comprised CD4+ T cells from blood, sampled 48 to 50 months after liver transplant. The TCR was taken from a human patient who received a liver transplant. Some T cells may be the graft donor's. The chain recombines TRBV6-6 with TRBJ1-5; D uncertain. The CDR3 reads CASHAGNSNQPQHF. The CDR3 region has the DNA TGTGCCAGCCACGCAGGAAATAGCAATCAGCCCCAGCATTTT.